This TCR beta chain was found in a study of blood T cell repertoires in COVID-19. Profiling relied on immunoSEQ multiplex PCR, and the TCRdb table lists in-frame clones only, not all of them. Of about 80,000 clones detected, around 91% appear once; the ten largest clones hold around 4%. This CDR3 is built from 13 residues. Per the germline V gene, CDR1 is SGHTA and CDR2 is FQGNSA. The trim removed 1 base at V and 8 bases at J, leaving 4 bases unmatched. This clonotype was obtained from a woman of 80 years or more with active or convalescent COVID-19. J is TRBJ1-2 and V is TRBV7-2; TRBD1 matches at 7 bases. Specimen: peripheral blood. The CDR3 DNA is TGTGCCAGCAGCTTAGGTAGGGGGCTCGGCTACACCTTC. This gives the protein CASSLGRGLGYTF.